These T cell receptor beta chains were read from a single sample in a study of shared clonotypes between healthy human individuals. Profiling relied on immunoSEQ multiplex PCR, and the TCRdb table lists in-frame clones only, not all of them. The table includes approximately 500,000 clones, about 95% detected once. Sequencing input: naive CD4+ T cells sorted from blood. These receptors were taken from a woman aged 30 to 39 in good health. CDR3s include the opening cysteine and the closing phenylalanine or tryptophan. The order of the fields is D gene, clone size, V gene, J gene, CDR3 length, CDR3 protein, CDR3 DNA. The D gene is left open where the match is weak. Not every row has a clone size; where given, it reads once, few, many or a size class.

d_gene: -; abundance: -; v_gene: TRBV11-2; j_gene: TRBJ2-3; len: 16; CDR3aa: CASSSIVGSRTDTQYF; CDR3nt: TGTGCCAGCAGCTCCATAGTCGGGAGCCGCACAGATACGCAGTATTTT
d_gene: -; abundance: -; v_gene: TRBV15; j_gene: TRBJ2-3; len: 17; CDR3aa: CATSKFLGGGGTDTQYF; CDR3nt: TGTGCCACCAGCAAGTTTTTGGGGGGTGGTGGCACAGATACGCAGTATTTT
d_gene: -; abundance: -; v_gene: TRBV11-1; j_gene: TRBJ2-7; len: 15; CDR3aa: CASSSLMGGRYEQYF; CDR3nt: TGTGCCAGCAGCTCCCTAATGGGGGGGCGATACGAGCAGTACTTC
d_gene: -; abundance: -; v_gene: TRBV5-1; j_gene: TRBJ1-2; len: 11; CDR3aa: CASSLDYGYTF; CDR3nt: TGCGCCAGCAGCTTGGACTATGGCTACACCTTC
d_gene: TRBD2; abundance: -; v_gene: TRBV27; j_gene: TRBJ2-7; len: 13; CDR3aa: CATSGGGRAEQYF; CDR3nt: TGTGCCACCTCGGGGGGCGGGAGGGCCGAGCAGTACTTC
d_gene: TRBD1; abundance: -; v_gene: TRBV27; j_gene: TRBJ2-7; len: 16; CDR3aa: CASSLSRQGASYEQYF; CDR3nt: TGTGCCAGCAGTTTATCCCGACAGGGGGCGTCCTACGAGCAGTACTTC
d_gene: TRBD1; abundance: -; v_gene: TRBV28; j_gene: TRBJ1-6; len: 16; CDR3aa: CASRRGQEAGHSPLHF; CDR3nt: TGTGCCAGCAGACGCGGACAGGAGGCCGGCCATTCACCCCTCCACTTT
d_gene: TRBD1; abundance: -; v_gene: TRBV6-1; j_gene: TRBJ1-3; len: 15; CDR3aa: CASSPISGTADTIYF; CDR3nt: TGTGCCAGCAGTCCAATATCCGGGACAGCAGACACCATATATTTT
d_gene: -; abundance: -; v_gene: TRBV11-3; j_gene: TRBJ2-2; len: 12; CDR3aa: CASSLLHGELFF; CDR3nt: TGTGCCAGCAGCCTCCTTCACGGGGAGCTGTTTTTT
d_gene: TRBD2; abundance: -; v_gene: TRBV19; j_gene: TRBJ2-1; len: 18; CDR3aa: CASSKAPGVAGGKNEQFF; CDR3nt: TGTGCCAGTAGTAAGGCCCCGGGGGTAGCGGGAGGAAAGAATGAGCAGTTCTTC
d_gene: TRBD2; abundance: -; v_gene: TRBV28; j_gene: TRBJ2-7; len: 16; CDR3aa: CASSLKWGLAFHEQYF; CDR3nt: TGTGCCAGCAGTTTAAAGTGGGGACTAGCGTTTCACGAGCAGTACTTC
d_gene: TRBD1; abundance: -; v_gene: TRBV19; j_gene: TRBJ2-6; len: 20; CDR3aa: CASSLGDRVLSNSGANVLTF; CDR3nt: TGTGCCAGTAGTCTAGGGGACAGGGTATTGTCCAACTCTGGGGCCAACGTCCTGACTTTC
d_gene: -; abundance: -; v_gene: TRBV10-1; j_gene: TRBJ2-3; len: 15; CDR3aa: CASSGGGKGADTQYF; CDR3nt: TGCGCCAGCAGTGGAGGGGGTAAGGGAGCAGATACGCAGTATTTT
d_gene: -; abundance: -; v_gene: TRBV28; j_gene: TRBJ2-6; len: 15; CDR3aa: CASSLAHSGANVLTF; CDR3nt: TGTGCCAGCAGTTTGGCCCACTCTGGGGCCAACGTCCTGACTTTC
d_gene: TRBD1; abundance: -; v_gene: TRBV11-3; j_gene: TRBJ1-5; len: 18; CDR3aa: CASSPLESGQGAWQPQHF; CDR3nt: TGTGCCAGCAGCCCACTTGAGTCAGGACAGGGGGCTTGGCAGCCCCAGCATTTT
d_gene: -; abundance: -; v_gene: TRBV15; j_gene: TRBJ2-7; len: 14; CDR3aa: CATSRDFTTYEQYF; CDR3nt: TGTGCCACCAGCAGAGACTTTACCACCTACGAGCAGTACTTC
d_gene: -; abundance: -; v_gene: TRBV5-6; j_gene: TRBJ2-7; len: 14; CDR3aa: CASSYRGPGAEQYF; CDR3nt: TGTGCCAGCAGCTACCGGGGGCCGGGAGCCGAGCAGTACTTC
d_gene: -; abundance: -; v_gene: TRBV29-1; j_gene: TRBJ2-7; len: 12; CDR3aa: CSVVTSTYEQYF; CDR3nt: TGCAGCGTTGTAACAAGTACCTACGAGCAGTACTTC
d_gene: -; abundance: once; v_gene: TRBV5-8; j_gene: TRBJ2-6; len: 15; CDR3aa: CASSRGLGGANVLTF; CDR3nt: TGTGCCAGCAGCCGGGGCCTGGGGGGGGCCAACGTCCTGACTTTC
d_gene: TRBD1; abundance: -; v_gene: TRBV9; j_gene: TRBJ2-7; len: 15; CDR3aa: CASTLGQGLPYEQYF; CDR3nt: TGTGCCAGCACTTTAGGACAGGGCCTTCCCTACGAGCAGTACTTC
d_gene: -; abundance: -; v_gene: TRBV28; j_gene: TRBJ2-3; len: 17; CDR3aa: CASSLGGSAAITDTQYF; CDR3nt: TGTGCCAGCAGTTTGGGGGGCTCAGCGGCTATCACAGATACGCAGTATTTT
d_gene: -; abundance: -; v_gene: TRBV18; j_gene: TRBJ2-7; len: 14; CDR3aa: CASSPPGGTHEQYF; CDR3nt: TGTGCCAGCTCACCACCCGGCGGGACTCACGAGCAGTACTTC
d_gene: -; abundance: -; v_gene: TRBV28; j_gene: TRBJ1-5; len: 13; CDR3aa: CASSLHSNQPQHF; CDR3nt: TGTGCCAGCAGTCTCCATAGCAATCAGCCCCAGCATTTT
d_gene: -; abundance: -; v_gene: TRBV27; j_gene: TRBJ2-7; len: 15; CDR3aa: CASSPTRSPYYEQYF; CDR3nt: TGTGCCAGCAGTCCTACACGATCCCCTTACTACGAGCAGTACTTC
d_gene: TRBD2; abundance: -; v_gene: TRBV5-1; j_gene: TRBJ2-7; len: 14; CDR3aa: CASAGTSGSYEQYF; CDR3nt: TGCGCCAGCGCCGGGACTAGCGGCTCCTACGAGCAGTACTTC
d_gene: -; abundance: -; v_gene: TRBV1; j_gene: TRBJ2-5; len: 19; CDR3aa: CTSSQGRAGYEDFQETQYF; CDR3nt: TGCACCAGCAGCCAAGGGAGAGCCGGATATGAGGACTTCCAAGAGACCCAGTACTTC
d_gene: -; abundance: -; v_gene: TRBV25-1; j_gene: TRBJ2-1; len: 13; CDR3aa: CASSEEWALEQFF; CDR3nt: TGTGCCAGCAGTGAAGAGTGGGCTCTTGAGCAGTTCTTC
d_gene: TRBD1; abundance: -; v_gene: TRBV28; j_gene: TRBJ1-5; len: 15; CDR3aa: CASSPGDRVSQPQHF; CDR3nt: TGTGCCAGCAGCCCCGGCGACAGGGTAAGCCAGCCCCAGCATTTT
d_gene: -; abundance: -; v_gene: TRBV27; j_gene: TRBJ2-3; len: 14; CDR3aa: CASRWGLTTDTQYF; CDR3nt: TGTGCCAGCAGGTGGGGGTTGACGACAGATACGCAGTATTTT